This TCR beta chain was profiled in a study of cytomegalovirus exposure and HLA in healthy donors. The study's findings and limits: When analyzed later, the rates of TCR association showed variation by HLA locus, with DRB1 the most and HLA-C the fewest.

The CDR3 has 18 residues. The V and J ends lost 0 bases and 0 bases, in that order; junction bases with no gene match: 5. Germline CDR1 and CDR2: LGHNA and YSLEER. Notes on this clone: The antigen is not known.

Both 60 Vbeta primers and 13 Jbeta primers went into the PCR. Only in-frame clones appear in the TCRdb table, and some are missing; sequencing was by immunoSEQ multiplex PCR. The table includes some 200,000 clones, roughly 13% detected once. This receptor was taken from a man over 45 in good health and CMV-seropositive. The chain is built from TRBV4-3 and TRBJ2-3, with 11 bases aligning to TRBD2. What was sequenced was PBMCs. Written as DNA, the CDR3 is TGCGCCAGCAGCCAAGAGCCTAGCGGGGGGACTAGCACAGATACGCAGTATTTT. As protein: CASSQEPSGGTSTDTQYF.